The 22 T cell receptor beta chains listed next were all sequenced from one sample in a study of cytomegalovirus exposure and HLA in healthy donors. Clones were read by immunoSEQ multiplex PCR, and TCRdb kept only the in-frame ones, dropping some. This repertoire shows under 250,000 clones, 80% to 90% found once; its top ten account for about 1.2%. The material sequenced was PBMCs. These receptors were taken from a woman in her 30s in good health and CMV-seronegative.

This chain uses TRBV30 with TRBJ1-3; D unclear. The germline V gene encodes CDR1 GTSNPN and CDR2 SVGIG (reference sequence). This CDR3 has 13 amino acids. Deletions cut 8 bases from V and 0 bases from J, with 11 bases between. The CDR3 DNA reads TGTGCCCGAACGGAGCACTCTGGAAACACCATATATTTT. Its translation: CARTEHSGNTIYF.

The chain is built from TRBV30 and TRBJ2-2; TRBD1 is a possible D gene (5 bases). Trimming cost V 7 bases and J 5 bases, with 8 bases left between them. Germline-derived CDR1 and CDR2 are GTSNPN and SVGIG (reference sequence). The CDR3 is 11 residues long. The CDR3 DNA reads TGTGCCTCTAGGGGAACCGGGGAGCTGTTTTTT. Amino acid sequence: CASRGTGELFF.

The rearrangement links TRBV28 to TRBJ2-1, with 7 bases aligning to TRBD1. V lost 8 bases and J lost 4; bases outside the gene matches: 11. CDR1 MDHEN and CDR2 SYDVKM come from the germline V gene. This CDR3 contains 15 residues. CDR3 coding DNA: TGTGCCAGCCTAGGGACAGCCCGAGGATACAATGAGCAGTTCTTC. Amino acids: CASLGTARGYNEQFF. Full variable domain (outside the CDR3, taken from reference TRBV28 and TRBJ2-1): DVKVTQSSRYLVKRTGEKVFLECVQDMDHENMFWYRQDPGLGLRLIYFSYDVKMKEKGDIPEGYSVSREKKERFSLILESASTNQTSMYLCASLGTARGYNEQFFGPGTRLTVL.

The V and J genes are TRBV7-8 and TRBJ1-4; no clear D gene. Germline lookup yields CDR1 SGHVS and CDR2 FQNEAQ. V lost 4 bases and J lost 0, with 18 bases in between. This CDR3 spans 18 amino acids. CDR3 residues: CASSSYPSLGATNEKLFF. In DNA form, the CDR3 reads TGTGCCAGCAGCTCCTACCCCTCGCTCGGGGCAACTAATGAAAAACTGTTTTTT.

The J gene is TRBJ2-7, the V gene TRBV27; D is ambiguous. Per germline, CDR1 MNHEY and CDR2 SMNVEV (reference sequence). The CDR3 extends over 13 amino acids. Trimming shortened V by 3 bases and J by 2 bases, and 8 bases separated the two germline ends. This CDR3 reads CASSLRVPYEQYF. DNA for the CDR3: TGTGCCAGCAGTTTGAGAGTCCCCTACGAGCAGTACTTC.

The chain links TRBV7-9 to TRBJ2-2, with a weak D call TRBD1 (6 bases). Between the trimmed V and J ends, which lost 6 bases and 6 bases, there was a span of 11 bases. CDR3 size: 13 residues. CDR1 and CDR2 (germline): SEHNR, FQNEAQ (reference sequence). The CDR3 protein is CASSTGRSGELFF. The CDR3 DNA sequence: TGTGCCAGCAGTACAGGGCGGTCCGGGGAGCTGTTTTTT.

The CDR3 loop is CASKSGTGKSETQYF. The CDR3 DNA reads as TGTGCCAGCAAATCCGGGACTGGTAAATCGGAGACCCAGTACTTC. The chain has TRBV6-1 and TRBJ2-5; weak D call: TRBD2 (6 bases). Germline assignment: CDR1 MNHNS and CDR2 SASEGT. The CDR3 extends over 15 amino acids. V lost 7 bases, J lost 5 bases, and 20 bases lay in between.

The gene calls are TRBV6-5 and TRBJ2-5, with a tentative D call TRBD2 (6 bases). The CDR3 contains 12 residues. Germline CDR1 reads MNHEY; CDR2 reads SVGAGI. V was cut by 4 bases and J by 5 bases, with 8 bases left in between. The CDR3 DNA follows: TGTGCCAGCAGTTGGGCGGGGGAGACCCAGTACTTC. Translating it yields CASSWAGETQYF.

This clone appeared once. The genes are TRBV7-9 and TRBJ1-1, with a weak D call TRBD1 (5 bases). This CDR3 contains 18 residues. Trimming removed 5 bases at V and 5 bases at J, with 27 bases between. Germline V lookup: CDR1 SEHNR, CDR2 FQNEAQ (reference sequence). This chain's CDR3 is CASSPQGYGGAGGTEAFF. In DNA form, the CDR3 reads TGTGCCAGCAGCCCCCAAGGCTACGGGGGAGCGGGGGGGACTGAAGCTTTCTTT. The full variable domain, its missing parts supplied by reference TRBV7-9 and TRBJ1-1, is DTGVSQNPRHKITKRGQNVTFRCDPISEHNRLYWYRQTLGQGPEFLTYFQNEAQLEKSRLLSDRFSAERPKGSFSTLEIQRTEQGDSAMYLCASSPQGYGGAGGTEAFFGQGTRLTVV.

This chain links TRBV25-1 with TRBJ2-5, with 12 positions matching TRBD1. CDR3 length equals 15 residues. Germline V lookup: CDR1 MGHDK, CDR2 SYGVNS. J lost 5 bases, V lost 6 bases, and 7 bases had no gene match. DNA for the CDR3: TGTGCCAGCAGCTCCGGGACAGGGGGCGCGGAGACCCAGTACTTC. This translates into CASSSGTGGAETQYF.

The chain combines TRBV4-1 with TRBJ2-1; a possible D gene is TRBD2 (5 bases). CDR1 and CDR2 (germline): MGHRA, YSYEKL. The CDR3 has 18 residues. Trimming took 0 bases from V and 0 from J, leaving 15 bases between them. This CDR3 is CASSQEGGHYGSYNEQFF. CDR3 DNA: TGCGCCAGCAGCCAAGAGGGCGGGCACTATGGCTCCTACAATGAGCAGTTCTTC.

The chain is built from TRBV2 and TRBJ2-2, with 7 positions matching TRBD2. J was trimmed by 4 bases and V by 7 bases; bases with no gene match: 12. CDR1 and CDR2 from the germline V gene are SNHLY and FYNNEI. The CDR3 consists of 16 residues. In nucleotides, the CDR3 is TGTGCCAGCACCTCTTTGGCTAGCGGAGGCACCGGGGAGCTGTTTTTT. This sequence encodes CASTSLASGGTGELFF.

The chain uses TRBV5-1 and TRBJ2-3; 16 nucleotides line up with TRBD2. Germline trimming cut 4 bases from V and 5 bases from J; bases unmatched to any gene: 7. This CDR3 spans 17 amino acids. CDR1 is SGHRS and CDR2 is YFSETQ in the germline V gene. For the CDR3, the DNA is TGCGCCAGCAGCCCGGGACTAGCGGGGGGGCCAGGAGATACGCAGTATTTT. Protein: CASSPGLAGGPGDTQYF.

On this clone itself: Within the sample, other DNA sequences also encode this same CDR3. V and J are TRBV20-1 and TRBJ2-7; tentative D call: TRBD2 (6 bases). The CDR3 covers 11 residues. V was cut by 3 bases and J by 6 bases, with 9 bases left in between. Germline V lookup: CDR1 DFQATT, CDR2 SNEGSKA (reference sequence). CDR3 sequence (DNA): TGCAGTGCTAGGCGGGGAAGCGAGCAGTACTTC. Residues: CSARRGSEQYF.

CDR3 DNA sequence: TGTGCCAGCAGTCCGACAGGGGGCGATGGCTACACCTTC. Residues: CASSPTGGDGYTF. J is TRBJ1-2 and V is TRBV11-2; 10 nucleotides agree with TRBD1. Germline-derived CDR1 and CDR2 are SGHAT and FQNNGV. The J segment lost 6 bases and the V segment lost 6 bases, leaving 4 bases of the junction unmatched. The CDR3 sequence is 13 residues long.

This clone has a handful of counts. J is TRBJ1-2 and V is TRBV7-9, with D maybe TRBD1 (5 bases). CDR3 size: 11 residues. Germline CDR1 is SEHNR and CDR2 is FQNEAQ (reference sequence). V was pared by 5 bases and J by 7 bases, with 8 bases between. CDR3 coding DNA: TGTGCCAGCAGCCGGCAGGGTGGCTACACCTTC. Protein: CASSRQGGYTF.

This clone was detected only a few times. CDR3 in amino acids: CASSSTGAGGEQYF. For the CDR3, the DNA is TGTGCCAGCAGCTCGACAGGGGCCGGAGGGGAGCAGTACTTC. The chain links TRBV7-3 to TRBJ2-7; 8 bases are a match to TRBD1. The junction had 9 bases not matched to a gene; V was cut back by 4 bases and J by 7 bases. Germline V lookup: CDR1 SGHTA, CDR2 FQGTGA. There are 14 residues in the CDR3. Together with reference TRBV7-3 and TRBJ2-7, the CDR3 gives the full variable domain: GAGVSQTPSNKVTEKGKYVELRCDPISGHTALYWYRQSLGQGPEFLIYFQGTGAADDSGLPNDRFFAVRPEGSVSTLKIQRTERGDSAVYLCASSSTGAGGEQYFGPGTRLTVT.

This rearrangement joins TRBV5-1 to TRBJ2-5; a weak D match, TRBD1 (6 bases). Trimming removed 0 bases from V and 7 bases from J, with 13 bases in between. The CDR3 totals 14 residues. Germline V gene data show CDR1 as SGHRS and CDR2 as YFSETQ. In DNA form, the CDR3 reads TGCGCCAGCAGCTTGGGTCCAGGGGACGTGACCCAGTACTTC. Translated, it gives CASSLGPGDVTQYF.

The rearrangement joins TRBV10-3 to TRBJ1-3; perhaps TRBD1 as D (5 bases). Trimming took off 4 bases at V and 2 bases at J, with 9 bases between the two ends. The CDR3 is made up of 14 amino acids. Germline V gene lookup returns CDR1 ENHRY and CDR2 SYGVKD. The CDR3 spells CAISVGTAGNTIYF. CDR3 in DNA: TGTGCCATCAGTGTGGGGACTGCTGGAAACACCATATATTTT.

The rearrangement joins TRBV7-2 to TRBJ1-2; 9 positions match TRBD1. Germline lookup yields CDR1 SGHTA and CDR2 FQGNSA. CDR3 length: 17 residues. V was pared by 3 bases and J by 6 bases, with 14 bases of the junction left unmatched. The DNA for the CDR3 is TGTGCCAGCAGCTTTCTCCGGGACAGGGATTACAGGCATGGCTACACCTTC. It yields the protein CASSFLRDRDYRHGYTF.

This chain connects TRBV9 to TRBJ1-3; D is perhaps TRBD1 (5 bases). Germline V gene lookup returns CDR1 SGDLS and CDR2 YYNGEE. V lost 3 bases, J lost 10 bases, and 17 bases lay in between. This CDR3 comprises 14 residues. CDR3 nucleotide sequence: TGTGCCAGCAGCGATGGGGACTGGTCGAGGACCATATATTTT. Its translation: CASSDGDWSRTIYF.

The chain links TRBV27 to TRBJ1-1; 8 nucleotides agree with TRBD1. This CDR3 region has 13 residues. After removal of 5 bases from V and 6 bases from J, the junction contained 5 bases not matched to a gene. Germline CDR1 is MNHEY and CDR2 is SMNVEV (reference sequence). For the CDR3, the DNA is TGTGCCAGCAGTCTAACGGACAGGGCTGAAGCTTTCTTT. Amino acids: CASSLTDRAEAFF.